These 31 T cell receptor beta chains were sequenced from one sample in a study of graft-versus-host responses after intestinal transplantation. Intraepithelial lymphocytes and lamina propria lymphocytes were released through processing of graft tissue. Data came from immunoSEQ multiplex PCR; TCRdb stores just in-frame clones and leaves some out. The sample has some 8,700 clones, over 65% seen once. The material was ileum tissue, obtained around 490 days after intestinal transplant. The receptors originated from a human patient who received an intestinal transplant, so some T cells may come from the graft donor.

This clone was counted a few times. The chain couples TRBV10-3 to TRBJ2-1, with D unclear. The CDR3 is made up of 11 amino acids. CDR1 ENHRY and CDR2 SYGVKD come from the germline V gene. Trimming removed 7 bases at V and 8 bases at J, with 9 bases between. The CDR3: CAIKRDDEQFF. The CDR3 DNA is TGTGCCATCAAACGCGACGATGAGCAGTTCTTC.

V and J are TRBV5-7 and TRBJ1-1, with D possibly TRBD1 on 6 matching bases. TRBV5-7 has ORF status, its function being uncertain. Trimming took 3 bases from V and 1 from J, leaving 16 bases between them. There are 16 residues in the CDR3. As DNA, the CDR3 is TGTGCCAGCAGCTCAATCTACAGGGACGGGAACACTGAAGCTTTCTTT. Amino acids: CASSSIYRDGNTEAFF.

This chain links TRBV19 with TRBJ2-7; 7 nucleotides match TRBD2. After removal of 5 bases from V and 3 bases from J, the junction contained 4 bases not matched to a gene. This CDR3 spans 13 amino acids. Germline assignment: CDR1 LNHDA and CDR2 SQIVND (reference sequence). In DNA, the CDR3 is TGTGCCAGTAGTTTTGGCGGGAGCTACGAGCAGTACTTC. Translation: CASSFGGSYEQYF.

Regarding this clone: The sample carries other DNA sequences with the same CDR3. The chain combines TRBV19 with TRBJ2-1; no reliable D call. CDR1 is LNHDA, CDR2 SQIVND, per germline (reference sequence). Trimming pared 2 bases from V and 4 bases from J, leaving 15 bases between. This CDR3 comprises 16 residues. Here the CDR3 DNA reads TGTGCCAGTAGTATATATGTAAACATCCCATACAATGAGCAGTTCTTC. Amino acid sequence: CASSIYVNIPYNEQFF. Full variable domain (missing parts from reference TRBV19 and TRBJ2-1): DGGITQSPKYLFRKEGQNVTLSCEQNLNHDAMYWYRQDPGQGLRLIYYSQIVNDFQKGDIAEGYSVSREKKESFPLTVTSAQKNPTAFYLCASSIYVNIPYNEQFFGPGTRLTVL.

The table lists this clone with a few counts. V usage is TRBV7-2 and J usage is TRBJ1-5, with D unclear. Trimming shortened V by 4 bases and J by 0 bases, and 10 bases separated the two germline ends. Germline CDR1 and CDR2: SGHTA and FQGNSA. CDR3 length: 15 residues. CDR3 residues: CASSSPGFSNQPQHF. CDR3 DNA: TGTGCCAGCAGCTCGCCCGGGTTTAGCAATCAGCCCCAGCATTTT.

The chain carries TRBV11-3 and TRBJ2-1; D is uncertain. V lost 5 bases and J 8 bases, leaving 10 bases between the germline ends. Germline lookup yields CDR1 SGHNT and CDR2 YENEEA. The CDR3 sequence is 12 residues long. CDR3 coding DNA: TGTGCCAGCAGCGGTTACGGCGATGAGCAGTTCTTC. Amino acid sequence: CASSGYGDEQFF. The full variable domain, in which reference TRBV11-3 and TRBJ2-1 provide the parts outside the CDR3, is EAGVVQSPRYKIIEKKQPVAFWCNPISGHNTLYWYLQNLGQGPELLIRYENEEAVDDSQLPKDRFSAERLKGVDSTLKIQPAELGDSAVYLCASSGYGDEQFFGPGTRLTVL.

The rearrangement uses TRBV11-3 and TRBJ1-3; D uncertain. This CDR3 has 13 residues. Germline V gene lookup returns CDR1 SGHNT and CDR2 YENEEA. V was cut by 1 base and J by 4 bases, with 5 bases left in between. CDR3 in amino acids: CASSLVGGNTIYF. CDR3 nucleotide sequence: TGTGCCAGCAGCTTAGTTGGGGGAAACACCATATATTTT.

This rearrangement joins TRBV2 to TRBJ1-2, with a possible D match to TRBD1 (6 bases). The CDR3 consists of 13 residues. The V end was cut by 6 bases, the J end by 2 bases, with 10 bases between. In germline, CDR1 is SNHLY, CDR2 FYNNEI. The CDR3 loop is CASRVGQNYGYTF. CDR3 nucleotides: TGTGCCAGCAGGGTAGGACAGAACTATGGCTACACCTTC.

The V and J genes are TRBV2 and TRBJ2-6; the D is unclear. Germline CDR1 and CDR2: SNHLY and FYNNEI. The CDR3 loop spans 14 amino acids. Trimming took 6 bases from V and 2 from J, leaving 8 bases between them. Here the CDR3 DNA reads TGTGCCAGCAGCTACAGCCCTGGGGCCAACGTCCTGACTTTC. It encodes CASSYSPGANVLTF.

This clone has only a few counts. This sequence joins TRBV5-1 and TRBJ2-2, with 7 bases matching TRBD2. The V gene end was trimmed by 4 bases and the J gene end by 0 bases; junction bases not matched to a gene: 0. CDR1 is SGHRS, CDR2 YFSETQ, per germline. This CDR3 contains 14 residues. CDR3 DNA sequence: TGCGCCAGCAGCGGACTAGCGAACACCGGGGAGCTGTTTTTT. Translating gives CASSGLANTGELFF.

This clone was picked up one time. The rearrangement uses TRBV19 and TRBJ1-1; D is ambiguous. The germline V gene has CDR1 LNHDA and CDR2 SQIVND (reference sequence). Trimming pared 7 bases from V and 4 bases from J, leaving 22 bases between. CDR3 length equals 16 residues. CDR3 in DNA: TGTGCCAGTACTACTCAGGTCGGGATGAGCGGCACTGAAGCTTTCTTT. Its protein is CASTTQVGMSGTEAFF.

The chain employs TRBV25-1 and TRBJ2-5, with D hard to call. Germline CDR1 MGHDK, CDR2 SYGVNS. Trimming stripped 4 bases from V and 2 bases from J, with 8 bases between. The length of the CDR3 is 13 residues. CDR3 sequence: CASSGPGQETQYF. In DNA form, the CDR3 reads TGTGCCAGCAGTGGGCCGGGTCAAGAGACCCAGTACTTC.

This clone has just a few counts. Additional DNA sequences in this sample encode the identical CDR3. The chain carries TRBV5-1 and TRBJ1-1; D remains unclear. Germline V lookup: CDR1 SGHRS, CDR2 YFSETQ. The V and J ends lost 0 bases and 8 bases respectively, with 8 bases between them. The CDR3 is 12 amino acids. The CDR3 here is CASSLGTVEAFF. DNA of the CDR3: TGCGCCAGCAGCTTGGGGACCGTAGAAGCTTTCTTT.

The chain uses TRBV28 and TRBJ2-4; 7 bases are shared with TRBD1. Trimming removed 8 bases from V and 6 bases from J; junction bases left unmatched: 4. Germline V CDR1 and CDR2: MDHEN, SYDVKM. The CDR3 contains 12 residues. CDR3 protein: CASQGVGNIQYF. The CDR3 nucleotides are TGTGCCAGCCAGGGGGTAGGAAACATTCAGTACTTC.

Only a few counts were recorded for this clone. This chain links TRBV6-5 with TRBJ2-7; D is perhaps TRBD2 (6 bases). Germline V gene data show CDR1 as MNHEY and CDR2 as SVGAGI. V was trimmed by 7 bases and J by 0 bases, leaving 16 bases between them. The CDR3 has 15 amino acids. The CDR3 loop is CASTFGDSSSYEQYF. The CDR3, as DNA: TGTGCCAGCACGTTCGGGGACTCGAGCTCCTACGAGCAGTACTTC.

The chain uses TRBV6-4 and TRBJ2-3; D is perhaps TRBD2 (6 bases). The V and J ends lost 2 bases and 0 bases respectively, with 6 bases between them. The CDR3 extends over 14 amino acids. CDR1 and CDR2 (germline): MRHNA, SNTAGT. CDR3 DNA sequence: TGTGCCAGCAGTGACGGGACTAGCACAGATACGCAGTATTTT. Its translation: CASSDGTSTDTQYF.

This chain joins TRBV6-4 and TRBJ2-3; D tentatively fits TRBD1 or TRBD2 (5 bases each). Germline V gene lookup returns CDR1 MRHNA and CDR2 SNTAGT. With 2 bases removed from V and 1 base from J, the gap between germline ends came to 7 bases. The CDR3 contains 14 residues. The CDR3: CASSDRGGTDTQYF. CDR3 nucleotide sequence: TGTGCCAGCAGTGACAGGGGAGGCACAGATACGCAGTATTTT.

This clone has a handful of counts. The chain combines TRBV15 with TRBJ1-1, with D hard to call. CDR3 length: 14 amino acids. From germline, CDR1 is LNHNV and CDR2 YYDKDF (reference sequence). V was clipped by 0 bases and J by 3 bases, with 8 bases between them. CDR3: CATSRDLGDTEAFF. Written as DNA, the CDR3 is TGTGCCACCAGCAGAGATTTGGGAGACACTGAAGCTTTCTTT. Together with reference TRBV15 and TRBJ1-1, the CDR3 gives the full variable domain: DAMVIQNPRYQVTQFGKPVTLSCSQTLNHNVMYWYQQKSSQAPKLLFHYYDKDFNNEADTPDNFQSRRPNTSFCFLDIRSPGLGDTAMYLCATSRDLGDTEAFFGQGTRLTVV.

The CDR3 loop reads CASSLSGGNQPQHF. In nucleotides, the CDR3 is TGTGCCAGCAGTTTATCAGGGGGCAATCAGCCCCAGCATTTT. The chain combines TRBV27 with TRBJ1-5; D may be TRBD1 (5 bases). CDR1 MNHEY and CDR2 SMNVEV come from the germline V gene (reference sequence). V lost 0 bases, J lost 2 bases, and 5 bases lay in between. The CDR3 covers 14 residues.

This clone was counted a single time. The rearrangement uses TRBV29-1 and TRBJ1-1; D is undetermined. The germline CDR1 and CDR2 sequences are SQVTM and ANQGSEA. This CDR3 region has 14 residues. The germline V and J ends were trimmed by 4 bases and 0 bases, with 12 bases remaining between them. CDR3 sequence (DNA): TGCAGCGTTGGGGCGCGCTACCTGAACACTGAAGCTTTCTTT. Translated: CSVGARYLNTEAFF.

This clone has more than one count but fewer than ten. The chain is built from TRBV5-1 and TRBJ2-1; TRBD1 or TRBD2 may be the D gene (5 bases each). Germline V gene sequence: CDR1 SGHRS, CDR2 YFSETQ. CDR3 size: 17 residues. V dropped 4 bases and J dropped 3 bases, with 20 bases sitting between them. The CDR3, as DNA: TGCGCCAGCAGCCCCCGACCCCCAGGGACCTACTACAATGAGCAGTTCTTC. Protein: CASSPRPPGTYYNEQFF.

For this clone: At one of its ends the junction is not consistent with the germline gene, which may arise from a read error. The chain couples TRBV5-6 to TRBJ2-5; TRBD2 matches 7 bases. Germline loops: CDR1 SGHDT, CDR2 YYEEEE. The CDR3 is 13 residues long. CDR3 sequence (DNA): TGTGCCTGCAGCTTGATCCGCGGGGGAACCCAGTACTTC. It is translated as CACSLIRGGTQYF.

The V and J genes are TRBV18 and TRBJ2-2; no firm D call. This CDR3 is built from 14 residues. Trimming pared 6 bases from V and 3 bases from J, leaving 11 bases between. Germline V gives CDR1 KGHSH, CDR2 LQKENI. The CDR3: CASSRTGYTGELFF. CDR3 DNA: TGTGCCAGCTCCCGGACGGGTTACACCGGGGAGCTGTTTTTT.

J is TRBJ1-4 and V is TRBV6-6, with D unclear. The V end was cut by 4 bases, the J end by 0 bases, with 9 bases between. Germline V lookup: CDR1 MNHNY, CDR2 SVGAGI (reference sequence). The CDR3 has 15 amino acids. CDR3 in DNA: TGTGCCAGCAGTTCTGCAGCAGCAACTAATGAAAAACTGTTTTTT. It encodes CASSSAAATNEKLFF.

As concerns this clone: The sample carries other DNA sequences with the same CDR3. J is TRBJ2-5 and V is TRBV15; 7 bases align to TRBD1. The germline CDR1 and CDR2 sequences are LNHNV and YYDKDF (reference sequence). V trimming: 3 bases; J trimming: 5 bases; junction bases outside the gene matches: 3. CDR3 length: 13 amino acids. The DNA for the CDR3 is TGTGCCACCAGCAGGAGCAGGGGGGAGACCCAGTACTTC. Residues: CATSRSRGETQYF.

The chain recombines TRBV11-2 with TRBJ2-7; 10 positions match TRBD2. The CDR3 is 13 residues long. Unmatched junction bases numbered 1, after V lost 5 bases and J lost 3 bases. CDR1 and CDR2 (germline): SGHAT, FQNNGV. CDR3 nucleotides: TGTGCCAGCAGCCGGACTAGCGGCTACGAGCAGTACTTC. It codes for CASSRTSGYEQYF.

This clone was observed a handful of times. The chain employs TRBV30 and TRBJ2-2; perhaps TRBD1 as D (6 bases). Germline V gives CDR1 GTSNPN, CDR2 SVGIG (reference sequence). The CDR3 length is 14 residues. The ends were cut back, 1 base at V and 6 bases at J, with 12 bases in the middle. This CDR3 is CAWSERGLAGELFF. The CDR3 nucleotides are TGTGCCTGGAGTGAAAGGGGGTTGGCCGGGGAGCTGTTTTTT.

The rearrangement links TRBV6-5 to TRBJ2-2; D is perhaps TRBD2 (5 bases). CDR1 MNHEY and CDR2 SVGAGI come from the germline V gene. The CDR3 consists of 13 residues. V was clipped by 7 bases and J by 8 bases, with 14 bases between them. The CDR3 coding sequence is TGTGCCAGCACCCTTATCGGGGAGGGGGAGCTGTTTTTT. As protein: CASTLIGEGELFF.

This sequence joins TRBV27 and TRBJ1-1; D not certain. This CDR3 region has 14 residues. Germline V lookup: CDR1 MNHEY, CDR2 SMNVEV (reference sequence). V was clipped by 2 bases and J by 4 bases, with 11 bases between them. DNA for the CDR3: TGTGCCAGCAGTTTAGGAGTTGGAGTCACTGAAGCTTTCTTT. Translated, it gives CASSLGVGVTEAFF.

As regards this clone: Only one base separates this from a far larger clonotype, so it likely reflects a read error. The gene calls are TRBV7-6 and TRBJ2-7, with TRBD1 matching 8 bases. Germline CDR1 is SGHVS and CDR2 is FNYEAQ. Trimming at V came to 3 bases and at J to 4 bases, leaving 8 bases not matched to a gene. The CDR3 length is 15 residues. The CDR3 loop reads CASSLRTGRGYEQYF. The CDR3 region has the DNA TGTGCCAGCAGCTTGCGGACAGGGCGAGGATACGAGCAGTACTTC.

This clone was counted only a few times. V and J are TRBV10-2 and TRBJ1-2, with TRBD1 matching 8 bases. Germline CDR1 and CDR2: WSHSY and SAAADI. The CDR3 length is 14 residues. V lost 3 bases, J lost 1 base, and 1 base stayed unmatched. CDR3 residues: CASSETGGNYGYTF. In DNA form, the CDR3 reads TGCGCCAGCAGTGAAACAGGGGGTAACTATGGCTACACCTTC.